The clone carrying this T cell receptor (beta chain) was picked up a small number of times. Its cognate antigen is unknown. This specimen belongs to a study of response to subunit inactivated influenza vaccine. Study-wide points: Authors suggested each seasonal influenza vaccination recruits few new T cells.

Trimming cost V 1 base and J 7 bases, with 14 bases left between them. The CDR3 consists of 15 residues. Via MiXCR, TCRdb re-called the RT-PCR reads, giving one row per CDR3 protein. Among roughly 650,000 distinct CDR3 sequences, approximately 15% were seen once, and the ten largest hold about 7.4%. The TCR was taken from a man in his fifties who received an inactivated influenza vaccine. This chain joins TRBV12-3 or TRBV12-4 and TRBJ2-1; D is possibly TRBD1 (7 bases). Sequencing was performed on PBMCs from blood, taken approximately 15 days before vaccination. CDR3: CASSLGGAGGNEQFF. CDR3 sequence (DNA): TGTGCCAGCAGTTTAGGCGGGGCAGGGGGGAATGAGCAGTTCTTC.